A selection of T cell receptor beta chains follows, all from one sample in a study of chemoradiotherapy in HPV16-positive cancers. Some clones are missing from TCRdb's copy, which holds only in-frame ones; the method was immunoSEQ multiplex PCR. This repertoire shows about 9,700 clones, 90% to 95% found once; its top ten account for roughly 12%. The sequencing here drew on blood, taken from a patient who underwent chemoradiotherapy. Receptor source: a human donor with HPV-associated anogenital cancer. CDR3s include the opening cysteine and the closing phenylalanine or tryptophan. D genes are given only for firm matches. A row's size may be missing; if present it is once, few, many or a size class.

DNA	CDR3	size	V	J	D
TGCGCCAGCAGCTTGGCCCCTGATAATGAAAAACTGTTTTTT	CASSLAPDNEKLFF	NA	TRBV5-1	TRBJ1-4	NA
TGCGCCAGCAGCTACCAAGAGACCCAGTACTTC	CASSYQETQYF	NA	TRBV5-1	TRBJ2-5	NA
TGTGCCAGCAGCTTAGTGGGGGGTGGCTACACCTTC	CASSLVGGGYTF	once	TRBV7-2	TRBJ1-2	NA
TGTGCCAGCAGCTTGGGACTAGCAAAGGCAGATACGCAGTATTTT	CASSLGLAKADTQYF	NA	TRBV7-6	TRBJ2-3	TRBD2
TGTGCCAGTAGTATATCCATGGCCAACTATGGCTACACCTTC	CASSISMANYGYTF	once	TRBV19	TRBJ1-2	NA
TGCGCCAGCAGCCAAGCCCTAGCGGGGGTTCTAGACAATGAGCAGTTCTTC	CASSQALAGVLDNEQFF	NA	TRBV4-1	TRBJ2-1	TRBD2
TGTGCCAGCAGGGGACAGGGCCCCAATCAGCCCCAGCACTTT	CASRGQGPNQPQHF	once	TRBV28	TRBJ1-5	TRBD1
TGTGCCAGCAGCTTAGCCGGGGGAGAAGCTTTCTTT	CASSLAGGEAFF	NA	TRBV11-2	TRBJ1-1	NA
TGTGCCAGCATGAACGACAGGGATCCCCTGGAGACCCAGTACTTC	CASMNDRDPLETQYF	NA	TRBV2	TRBJ2-5	TRBD1
TGCGCCAGCAGCTTGAAGGGGCCGGAGACCCAGTACTTC	CASSLKGPETQYF	once	TRBV5-1	TRBJ2-5	NA
TGTGCCAGCAGTCCGCCGGGACAGGGTTTGGAGACCCAGTACTTC	CASSPPGQGLETQYF	NA	TRBV6-6	TRBJ2-5	TRBD1
TGTGCCAGCAGCTTAGAGTCTAGCGGGGGCTCGAGAGAGCAGTTCTTC	CASSLESSGGSREQFF	NA	TRBV7-8	TRBJ2-1	TRBD2
TGCGCCAGCAGTAAGACTAGCAAGACCACAGATACGCAGTATTTT	CASSKTSKTTDTQYF	NA	TRBV5-1	TRBJ2-3	TRBD2
TGTGCCAGTAGTACAGGGGTCAAGACCGGGGAGCTGTTTTTT	CASSTGVKTGELFF	NA	TRBV19	TRBJ2-2	NA
TGTGCCAGTAGTATGCAAACCGGGACAGGGGAACAGCCCCAGCATTTT	CASSMQTGTGEQPQHF	once	TRBV19	TRBJ1-5	TRBD1
TGTGCCAGCAGCCCCCGTGGCACAGAATATGGCTACACCTTC	CASSPRGTEYGYTF	once	TRBV7-2	TRBJ1-2	NA
TGTGCCAGCAGCCCCTTAGACAGAGGACAGGGCTACACCTTC	CASSPLDRGQGYTF	few	TRBV5-4	TRBJ1-2	NA
TGTGCCACCAGCAGCCATGGAGGAGAGACCCAGTACTTC	CATSSHGGETQYF	NA	TRBV15	TRBJ2-5	NA
TGTGCCAGCAGTCTCTGGACTAGCGGGGGGCTGGATACGCAGTATTTT	CASSLWTSGGLDTQYF	NA	TRBV27	TRBJ2-3	TRBD2
TGTGCCATCAGTGAGTCTGAGACAGGGGGCACTGAAGCTTTCTTT	CAISESETGGTEAFF	NA	TRBV10-3	TRBJ1-1	TRBD1
TGTGCCAGCAGTGACCGGGATCAGCCCCAGCATTTT	CASSDRDQPQHF	NA	TRBV2	TRBJ1-5	NA
TGTGCCAGCACCTCTGGGGCCAACGTCCTGACTTTC	CASTSGANVLTF	once	TRBV6-5	TRBJ2-6	NA
TGTGCCAGTAGGGTACAGGGGGCGGATGGCTACACCTTC	CASRVQGADGYTF	few	TRBV19	TRBJ1-2	TRBD1
TGTGCCAGCAGCCCCCAAACCGGGGGGGCGGAACAAGAGACCCAGTACTTC	CASSPQTGGAEQETQYF	few	TRBV11-1	TRBJ2-5	TRBD2
TGTGCCAGTAGTTCCTCCGGGGTGACCTACGAGCAGTACTTC	CASSSSGVTYEQYF	NA	TRBV19	TRBJ2-7	NA
TGTGCCAGTAGTATGAGACGTCAGGTATATAGCAATCAGCCCCAGCATTTT	CASSMRRQVYSNQPQHF	NA	TRBV19	TRBJ1-5	NA
TGTGCCAGCAGCTTAGAACAGGGGGGGAACTATGGCTACACCTTC	CASSLEQGGNYGYTF	NA	TRBV7-2	TRBJ1-2	TRBD1
TGTGCCAGCAGTTTTTCAGGGCCCACCTACGAGCAGTACTTC	CASSFSGPTYEQYF	once	TRBV27	TRBJ2-7	NA
TGTGCCAGCAGCGTGTCCGGGACAGGGGTGAAAGGCTACACCTTC	CASSVSGTGVKGYTF	NA	TRBV9	TRBJ1-2	TRBD1
TGCGCCAGCAGCTTGCTTCAATTAGAGGATACGCAGTATTTT	CASSLLQLEDTQYF	NA	TRBV5-1	TRBJ2-3	NA
TGTGCCAGCAGCGTCGTCGGACAGGGAAATAATGGCTACACCTTC	CASSVVGQGNNGYTF	NA	TRBV9	TRBJ1-2	TRBD1
TGCGCCAGCAGTTTAGGGACGCCGGACCACGAGCAGTACTTC	CASSLGTPDHEQYF	NA	TRBV10-1	TRBJ2-7	NA
TGTGCCAGTAGTCGAGTGGGACTTCAAGAGACCCAGTACTTC	CASSRVGLQETQYF	NA	TRBV19	TRBJ2-5	NA
TGTGCCAGCAGTTACTCCTCGGGGGTGGAAGAAAAACTGTTTTTT	CASSYSSGVEEKLFF	NA	TRBV6-5	TRBJ1-4	NA
TGTGCCAGCAGCTTAGCCGGCCCCGGGCAGGGGTCCCACGGAAACACCATATATTTT	CASSLAGPGQGSHGNTIYF	NA	TRBV7-9	TRBJ1-3	NA
TGTGCCAGCAGCTTAGGGACAGGGGCCAACGTCCTGACTTTC	CASSLGTGANVLTF	once	TRBV5-8	TRBJ2-6	NA
TGTGCCAGCAGTTCCTATGGGGAAGAGACCCAGTACTTC	CASSSYGEETQYF	NA	TRBV27	TRBJ2-5	NA
TGTGCCAGCAGTTCGAGGACGGTGGGAACTAACTATGGCTACACCTTC	CASSSRTVGTNYGYTF	NA	TRBV7-2	TRBJ1-2	NA
TGTGCCAGCAGCCGGACAGGGAACTGGGCGAACACTGAAGCTTTCTTT	CASSRTGNWANTEAFF	NA	TRBV11-2	TRBJ1-1	TRBD1
TGTGCCAGTAGTCCGGTTAACAGCTTGAACACTGAAGCTTTCTTT	CASSPVNSLNTEAFF	NA	TRBV19	TRBJ1-1	NA
TGTGCCAGCAGCCCGGGGAGGGTTAACACTGAAGCTTTCTTT	CASSPGRVNTEAFF	NA	TRBV5-4	TRBJ1-1	NA
TGTGCCAGCTCAGACCTACTTGGGGAGTCCTACAATGAGCAGTTCTTC	CASSDLLGESYNEQFF	NA	TRBV18	TRBJ2-1	NA
TGTGCCAGCAGTTACTCGATACGGGGTGACACTGAAGCTTTCTTT	CASSYSIRGDTEAFF	NA	TRBV6-6	TRBJ1-1	NA
TGTGCCAGCAGTCCTAACTACCCTCTAGCGGGGGGGCTTAATGAGCAGTTCTTC	CASSPNYPLAGGLNEQFF	NA	TRBV27	TRBJ2-1	TRBD2
TGTGCCACCCATTATTGGGACATGGCCCAAGAGACCCAGTACTTC	CATHYWDMAQETQYF	NA	TRBV5-4	TRBJ2-5	NA
TGCGCCAGCAGCCCGGGACGAAACACAGATACGCAGTATTTT	CASSPGRNTDTQYF	NA	TRBV5-1	TRBJ2-3	NA
TGCGCCAGCAGCCAAGATGGGGACAGAGTTCGGCCCCAGCATTTT	CASSQDGDRVRPQHF	NA	TRBV4-1	TRBJ1-5	TRBD1
TGCGCCAGCAGCTTGGAATACGGGAACACTGAAGCTTTCTTT	CASSLEYGNTEAFF	NA	TRBV5-1	TRBJ1-1	NA
TGTGCCAGCAGCTTAGCTAGCGGGGGGCCCTCCTACAATGAGCAGTTCTTC	CASSLASGGPSYNEQFF	NA	TRBV11-3	TRBJ2-1	TRBD2
TGCGCCAGCAGCCAAGATGGGACTGAAAAACTGTTTTTT	CASSQDGTEKLFF	once	TRBV4-3	TRBJ1-4	NA
TGTGCCAGCAGCCGGACACCGGATGGCAATCAGCCCCAGCATTTT	CASSRTPDGNQPQHF	NA	TRBV7-9	TRBJ1-5	NA
TGTGCCAGCAGTGCCACTAGCGGGGGCTTCACAGATACGCAGTATTTT	CASSATSGGFTDTQYF	NA	TRBV6-1	TRBJ2-3	TRBD2